This paragraph reports one TCR beta chain. The sample originates from a study of shared clonotypes between healthy human individuals. Replicate PCRs from sorted subsets contained roughly 220 ng DNA, which is 29,000 or so T cell genomes. TCRdb keeps only in-frame clones here, not all; method: immunoSEQ multiplex PCR. The data hold about 320,000 clones, with around nine tenths observed a single time. After removal of 4 bases from V and 2 bases from J, the junction contained 6 bases not matched to a gene. The CDR3 covers 15 residues. From germline, CDR1 is SGDLS and CDR2 YYNGEE. Specimen: memory CD8+ T cells sorted from blood. Subset given: CD45RO+ cells pooled with CCR7-negative TemRA cells. The chain has TRBV9 and TRBJ1-2; 9 nucleotides agree with TRBD1. This TCR came from a man younger than 35 in good health. In DNA, the CDR3 is TGTGCCAGCAGCCCTACAGGGGGCACGAACTATGGCTACACCTTC. Translated: CASSPTGGTNYGYTF. The full variable domain, completed using reference TRBV9 and TRBJ1-2, is DSGVTQTPKHLITATGQRVTLRCSPRSGDLSVYWYQQSLDQGLQFLIQYYNGEERAKGNILERFSAQQFPDLHSELNLSSLELGDSALYFCASSPTGGTNYGYTFGSGTRLTVV.